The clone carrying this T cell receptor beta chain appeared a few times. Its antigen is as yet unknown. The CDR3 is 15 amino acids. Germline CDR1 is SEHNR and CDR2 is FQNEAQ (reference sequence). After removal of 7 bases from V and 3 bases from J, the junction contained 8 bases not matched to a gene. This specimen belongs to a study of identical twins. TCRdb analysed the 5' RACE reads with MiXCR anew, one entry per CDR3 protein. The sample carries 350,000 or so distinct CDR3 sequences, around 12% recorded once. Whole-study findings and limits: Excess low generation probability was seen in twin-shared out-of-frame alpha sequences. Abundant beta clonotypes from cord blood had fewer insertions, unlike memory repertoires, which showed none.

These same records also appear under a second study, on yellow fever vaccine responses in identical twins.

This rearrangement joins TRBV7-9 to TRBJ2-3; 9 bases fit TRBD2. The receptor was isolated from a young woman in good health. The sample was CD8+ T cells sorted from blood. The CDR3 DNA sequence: TGTGCCAGCACCCCCGTGGCGGGGGGGACAGATACGCAGTATTTT. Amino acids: CASTPVAGGTDTQYF.